The 25 T cell receptor beta chains given below trace back to one sample, sequenced in a study of OX40 agonist ivuxolimab in advanced cancers. TCRdb's copy holds only in-frame clones and misses some; the assay was immunoSEQ multiplex PCR. This table holds around 64,000 clones, around 80% found once. The input for sequencing was CD4+ or CD8+ T cells sorted from blood, taken in a trial of the OX40 agonist ivuxolimab. The receptors shown here come from an adult with an advanced solid tumor such as melanoma, head and neck, liver or kidney cancer.

This sequence joins TRBV10-3 and TRBJ2-7; D possibly corresponds to TRBD2 (6 bases). With 6 bases removed from V and 0 bases from J, the gap between germline ends came to 12 bases. The CDR3 has 14 residues. Germline CDR1 and CDR2: ENHRY and SYGVKD. In nucleotides, the CDR3 is TGTGCCATCAGCCGGGACTTCCCCTCCTACGAGCAGTACTTC. Its translation is CAISRDFPSYEQYF.

This clone has a single count. V is TRBV2 and J is TRBJ2-7; 7 bases align to TRBD1. This CDR3 has 13 residues. Germline CDR1 SNHLY, CDR2 FYNNEI. The J segment lost 3 bases and the V segment lost 8 bases, leaving 7 bases of the junction unmatched. The CDR3 DNA follows: TGTGCCAGCGGGGACAGACGAAACTACGAGCAGTACTTC. This translates into CASGDRRNYEQYF.

V gene TRBV18 combines with J gene TRBJ2-1; a possible D gene is TRBD1 (6 bases). The CDR3 runs 14 residues. The V end lost 3 bases, the J end lost 9 bases, and 15 bases lay between the germline ends. Germline V gene data show CDR1 as KGHSH and CDR2 as LQKENI. The CDR3 here is CASSPPPLGGEQFF. The CDR3, as DNA: TGTGCCAGCTCACCCCCGCCGTTAGGGGGTGAGCAGTTCTTC.

This clone appeared once. This chain joins TRBV29-1 and TRBJ1-2; D possibly corresponds to TRBD1 (5 bases). In germline, CDR1 is SQVTM, CDR2 ANQGSEA. V dropped 6 bases and J dropped 3 bases, with 14 bases sitting between them. The CDR3 totals 13 residues. This CDR3 reads CSVLEGLHYGYTF. CDR3 nucleotides: TGCAGCGTACTTGAGGGGCTCCACTATGGCTACACCTTC.

J is TRBJ2-2 and V is TRBV6-6; TRBD1 aligns across 8 bases. This CDR3 region has 16 residues. J was trimmed by 1 base and V by 5 bases; bases with no gene match: 6. Germline values: CDR1 MNHNY, CDR2 SVGAGI (reference sequence). The CDR3 DNA reads TGTGCCAGCAGTGGGACAGGCCGGGGGAACACCGGGGAGCTGTTTTTT. Protein sequence: CASSGTGRGNTGELFF.

The chain combines TRBV4-2 with TRBJ2-7; D call uncertain. The germline CDR1 and CDR2 sequences are LGHNA and YNFKEQ. V was clipped by 1 base and J by 3 bases, with 4 bases between them. The CDR3 is made up of 12 amino acids. Written as DNA, the CDR3 is TGTGCCAGCAGCCAAGCCCGCTACGAGCAGTACTTC. Its translation: CASSQARYEQYF.

The V call is TRBV18, the J call TRBJ1-1; no clear D. V lost 6 bases to trimming and J lost 0 bases, with 11 bases between them. From germline, CDR1 is KGHSH and CDR2 LQKENI. The CDR3 spans 14 residues. The CDR3 spells CASSPRAVNTEAFF. The CDR3 DNA follows: TGTGCCAGCTCCCCAAGGGCGGTGAACACTGAAGCTTTCTTT.

For this clone: At one of its ends the junction is not consistent with the germline gene, which may arise from a read error. The rearrangement joins TRBV7-7 to TRBJ2-5; TRBD1 or TRBD2 may be the D gene (6 bases each). CDR3 size: 17 residues. Germline loops: CDR1 SSHAT, CDR2 FNYEAQ (reference sequence). CDR3: CASSLGGIGGNQETQYF. The CDR3 DNA is TGTGCTAGCAGCTTAGGGGGGATCGGCGGCAACCAAGAGACCCAGTACTTC.

V is TRBV4-1 and J is TRBJ1-2; D uncertain. V was trimmed by 1 base and J by 0 bases, leaving 18 bases between them. The CDR3 is 18 amino acids. Looked up from germline, CDR1 is MGHRA and CDR2 is YSYEKL. The CDR3 loop is CASSQVILRTNANYGYTF. The CDR3 coding sequence is TGCGCCAGCAGCCAAGTCATTTTAAGAACAAACGCTAACTATGGCTACACCTTC.

This clone was counted only a few times. This sample also contains other DNA sequences that code for the same CDR3. Here the CDR3 reads CASSLKETQYF. DNA of the CDR3: TGCGCCAGCAGCTTGAAGGAGACCCAGTACTTC. This sequence joins TRBV5-1 and TRBJ2-5; D not resolved. CDR1 is SGHRS and CDR2 is YFSETQ in the germline V gene. The CDR3 runs 11 residues. Trimming cost V 1 base and J 5 bases, with 3 bases left between them.

The rearrangement joins TRBV5-1 to TRBJ1-6; D gene uncertain. CDR1 is SGHRS and CDR2 is YFSETQ in the germline V gene. V lost 0 bases and J 5 bases, leaving 6 bases between the germline ends. The CDR3 extends over 14 amino acids. The CDR3 protein is CASSLGGDNSPLHF. The CDR3 bases are TGCGCCAGCAGCTTGGGGGGAGATAATTCACCCCTCCACTTT.

The chain couples TRBV7-9 to TRBJ2-3; 13 bases align to TRBD2. The junction had 4 bases not matched to a gene; V was cut back by 5 bases and J by 2 bases. Per the germline V gene, CDR1 is SEHNR and CDR2 is FQNEAQ (reference sequence). CDR3 length: 16 residues. The CDR3 region is CASSEGLAGYTDTQYF. Here the CDR3 DNA reads TGTGCCAGCAGCGAGGGACTAGCGGGGTACACAGATACGCAGTATTTT.

This clone was counted only a few times. The rearrangement uses TRBV6-1 and TRBJ2-1; tentatively, D is TRBD1 (6 bases). This CDR3 region has 13 residues. V lost 5 bases to trimming and J lost 7 bases, with 12 bases between them. The germline V gene has CDR1 MNHNS and CDR2 SASEGT. Written as DNA, the CDR3 is TGTGCCAGCAGTCCACAGGGTTTGAATGAGCAGTTCTTC. Residues: CASSPQGLNEQFF.

The CDR3 protein is CASSYEGGRLGELFF. CDR3 DNA: TGTGCCAGCAGTTACGAAGGGGGGCGACTCGGGGAGCTGTTTTTT. This chain connects TRBV6-5 to TRBJ2-2; D could derive from TRBD1 or TRBD2 (6 bases each). The germline V gene encodes CDR1 MNHEY and CDR2 SVGAGI. This CDR3 has 15 residues. Trimming stripped 2 bases from V and 7 bases from J, with 14 bases between.

This chain uses TRBV10-2 with TRBJ2-3; 8 bases agree with TRBD2. J was trimmed by 4 bases and V by 5 bases; bases with no gene match: 11. This CDR3 contains 16 residues. From germline, CDR1 is WSHSY and CDR2 SAAADI. This chain's CDR3 is CASSRGGPAEADTQYF. In nucleotides, the CDR3 is TGCGCCAGCAGTCGGGGGGGCCCCGCCGAGGCAGATACGCAGTATTTT.

This clone was recorded once. The V call is TRBV4-3, the J call TRBJ1-3; D call uncertain. Trimming removed 1 base from V and 0 bases from J, with 7 bases in between. This CDR3 region has 15 residues. CDR1 and CDR2 from the germline V gene are LGHNA and YSLEER. DNA for the CDR3: TGCGCCAGCAGCCAAGGGCTGAACTCTGGAAACACCATATATTTT. It specifies CASSQGLNSGNTIYF.

In this sample, this clone turned up a few times. This chain connects TRBV5-1 to TRBJ2-5; 8 bases map to TRBD2. Germline V gives CDR1 SGHRS, CDR2 YFSETQ. The CDR3 is 16 residues long. The J segment lost 5 bases and the V segment lost 3 bases, leaving 12 bases of the junction unmatched. This CDR3 is CASSSGTSRADETQYF. The CDR3, as DNA: TGCGCCAGCAGCTCTGGGACTAGTCGTGCCGATGAGACCCAGTACTTC.

The V gene is TRBV5-4, the J gene TRBJ1-1; D not certain. Trimming removed 10 bases at V and 1 base at J, with 8 bases between. The CDR3 extends over 11 amino acids. The germline V gene has CDR1 SGHNT and CDR2 YYREEE (reference sequence). The CDR3 DNA reads as TGTGCCGTACAAAGGAACACTGAAGCTTTCTTT. It translates to CAVQRNTEAFF. The full variable domain, rest sourced from reference TRBV5-4 and TRBJ1-1, is ETGVTQSPTHLIKTRGQQVTLRCSSQSGHNTVSWYQQALGQGPQFIFQYYREEENGRGNFPPRFSGLQFPNYSSELNVNALELDDSALYLCAVQRNTEAFFGQGTRLTVV.

V gene TRBV5-4 combines with J gene TRBJ1-2; no reliable D call. Germline CDR1 is SGHNT and CDR2 is YYREEE (reference sequence). Trimming shortened V by 2 bases and J by 6 bases, and 17 bases separated the two germline ends. The CDR3 sequence is 15 residues long. The DNA of the CDR3 is TGTGCCAGCAGCTTTTCCCCAAACGAAGTTGATGGCTACACCTTC. Protein: CASSFSPNEVDGYTF.

The chain links TRBV7-2 to TRBJ1-2; TRBD1 might be the D (6 bases). V was cut by 5 bases and J by 6 bases, with 19 bases left in between. The CDR3 totals 15 residues. CDR1 and CDR2 (germline): SGHTA, FQGNSA. The CDR3 loop is CASSQGNGGWHGYTF. CDR3 bases: TGTGCCAGCAGCCAGGGGAACGGGGGCTGGCATGGCTACACCTTC.

The chain is built from TRBV18 and TRBJ2-1, with 8 bases fitting TRBD1. Trimming removed 2 bases from V and 12 bases from J; junction bases left unmatched: 15. The V gene's germline CDR1 is KGHSH and CDR2 LQKENI. The CDR3 sequence is 16 residues long. The CDR3 DNA follows: TGTGCCAGCTCACCAAGTAAAGGACAGGGAGGATCGGGGCAGTTCTTC. Encoded protein: CASSPSKGQGGSGQFF.

In the case of this clone: One junction end disagrees with the germline gene, perhaps due to a read error. V is TRBV6-6 and J is TRBJ1-2; D gene ambiguous. The CDR3 contains 12 residues. CDR1 and CDR2 from the germline V gene are MNHNY and SVGAGI (reference sequence). The CDR3 loop is CASSYSIDGLIF. The CDR3 DNA reads TGTGCCAGCAGTTACTCCATAGACGGACTGATCTTC.

The chain carries TRBV5-1 and TRBJ2-3; TRBD2 matches 7 bases. Germline V lookup: CDR1 SGHRS, CDR2 YFSETQ. This CDR3 comprises 16 residues. Trimming removed 4 bases from V and 2 bases from J; junction bases left unmatched: 10. The CDR3 sequence: CASSKLAGDPTDTQYF. The CDR3 DNA reads TGCGCCAGCAGCAAATTAGCGGGCGATCCCACAGATACGCAGTATTTT.

This clone appeared a single time. V usage is TRBV7-3 and J usage is TRBJ1-1; a weak D match, TRBD1 (5 bases). The CDR3 sequence is 13 residues long. CDR1 and CDR2 from the germline V gene are SGHTA and FQGTGA. The V gene lost 3 bases and the J gene lost 5 bases, with 10 bases spanning the gap. The CDR3 loop is CASSLGVETEAFF. In DNA form, the CDR3 reads TGTGCCAGCAGCTTGGGGGTAGAGACTGAAGCTTTCTTT.

The V call is TRBV6-1, the J call TRBJ1-2; D not certain. Trimming took 0 bases from V and 2 from J, leaving 13 bases between them. The CDR3 sequence is 16 residues long. CDR1 and CDR2 from the germline V gene are MNHNS and SASEGT. DNA of the CDR3: TGTGCCAGCAGTGAAGCTATTGGAGGGTACAACTATGGCTACACCTTC. Protein sequence: CASSEAIGGYNYGYTF.